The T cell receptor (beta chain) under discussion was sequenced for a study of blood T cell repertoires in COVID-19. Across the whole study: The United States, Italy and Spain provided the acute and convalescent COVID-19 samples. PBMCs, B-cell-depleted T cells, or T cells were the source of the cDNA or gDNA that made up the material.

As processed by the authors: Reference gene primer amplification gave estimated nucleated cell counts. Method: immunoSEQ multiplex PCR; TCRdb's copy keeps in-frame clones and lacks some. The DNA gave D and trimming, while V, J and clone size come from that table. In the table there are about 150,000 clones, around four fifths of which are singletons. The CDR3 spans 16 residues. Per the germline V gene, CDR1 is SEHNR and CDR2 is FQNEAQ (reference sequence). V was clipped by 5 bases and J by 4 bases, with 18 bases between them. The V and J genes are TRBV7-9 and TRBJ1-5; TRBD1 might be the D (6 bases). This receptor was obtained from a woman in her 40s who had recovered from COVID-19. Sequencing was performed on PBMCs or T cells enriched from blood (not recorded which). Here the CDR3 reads CASSDGGGVRNQPQHF. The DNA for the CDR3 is TGTGCCAGCAGCGACGGGGGGGGCGTTCGGAATCAGCCCCAGCATTTT.